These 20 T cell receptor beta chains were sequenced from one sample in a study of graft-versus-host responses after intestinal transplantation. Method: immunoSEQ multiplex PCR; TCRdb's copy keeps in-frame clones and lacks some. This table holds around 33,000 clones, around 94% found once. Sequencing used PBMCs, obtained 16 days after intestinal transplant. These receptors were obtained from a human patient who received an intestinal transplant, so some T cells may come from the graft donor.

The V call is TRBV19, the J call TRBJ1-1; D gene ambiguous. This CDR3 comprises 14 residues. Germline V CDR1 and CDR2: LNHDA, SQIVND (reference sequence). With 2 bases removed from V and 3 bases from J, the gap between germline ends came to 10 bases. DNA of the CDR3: TGTGCCAGTAGTATATGGAACAGAGACACTGAAGCTTTCTTT. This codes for CASSIWNRDTEAFF.

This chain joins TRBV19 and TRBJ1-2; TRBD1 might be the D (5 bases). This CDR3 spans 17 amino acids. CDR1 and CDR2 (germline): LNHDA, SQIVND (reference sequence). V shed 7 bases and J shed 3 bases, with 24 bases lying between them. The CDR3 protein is CASKGDKGLGSYYGYTF. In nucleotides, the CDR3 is TGTGCCAGTAAAGGGGATAAAGGGCTAGGGAGTTACTATGGCTACACCTTC.

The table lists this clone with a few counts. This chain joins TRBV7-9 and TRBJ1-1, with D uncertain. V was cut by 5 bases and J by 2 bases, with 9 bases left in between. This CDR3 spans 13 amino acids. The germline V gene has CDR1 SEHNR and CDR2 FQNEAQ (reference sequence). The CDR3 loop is CASSPTTNTEAFF. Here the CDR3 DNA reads TGTGCCAGCAGCCCGACAACTAACACTGAAGCTTTCTTT.

In DNA form, the CDR3 reads TGTGCCAGCTCCGCCCATCTTCGAGTCAGTGGCTACACCTTC. Its protein product is CASSAHLRVSGYTF. This rearrangement joins TRBV18 to TRBJ1-2; D ambiguous. Germline V gives CDR1 KGHSH, CDR2 LQKENI. Trimming left V 6 bases short and J 7 bases short, with 18 bases between. The CDR3 sequence is 14 residues long.

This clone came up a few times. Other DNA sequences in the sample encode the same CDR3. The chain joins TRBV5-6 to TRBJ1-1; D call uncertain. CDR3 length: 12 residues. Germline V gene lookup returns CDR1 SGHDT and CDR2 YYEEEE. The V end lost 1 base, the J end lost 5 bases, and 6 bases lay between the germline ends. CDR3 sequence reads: CASSLRGTEAFF. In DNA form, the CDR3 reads TGTGCCAGCAGCTTGAGAGGGACTGAAGCTTTCTTT.

The CDR3 nucleotides read TGTGCCAGCAGATCGGGACTACCTGAATACAATGAGCAGTTCTTC. It encodes CASRSGLPEYNEQFF. The V call is TRBV6-5, the J call TRBJ2-1; 7 bases line up with TRBD2. The length of the CDR3 is 15 residues. CDR1 MNHEY and CDR2 SVGAGI come from the germline V gene. With 6 bases clipped from V and 4 bases from J, the junction kept 9 bases outside the gene matches.

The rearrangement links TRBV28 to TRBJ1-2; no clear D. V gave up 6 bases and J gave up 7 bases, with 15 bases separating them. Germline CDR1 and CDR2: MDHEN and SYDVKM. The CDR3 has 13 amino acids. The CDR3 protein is CASSPDGSGGYTF. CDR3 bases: TGTGCCAGCAGCCCCGACGGCTCGGGTGGCTACACCTTC.

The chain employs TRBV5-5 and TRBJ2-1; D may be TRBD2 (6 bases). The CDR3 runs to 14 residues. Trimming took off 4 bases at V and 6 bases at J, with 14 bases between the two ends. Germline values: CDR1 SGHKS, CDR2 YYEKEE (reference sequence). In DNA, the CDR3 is TGTGCCAGCAGCCGGGACTTGGGGCTCAATGAGCAGTTCTTC. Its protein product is CASSRDLGLNEQFF. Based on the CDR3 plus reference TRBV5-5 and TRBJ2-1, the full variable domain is DAGVTQSPTHLIKTRGQQVTLRCSPISGHKSVSWYQQVLGQGPQFIFQYYEKEERGRGNFPDRFSARQFPNYSSELNVNALLLGDSALYLCASSRDLGLNEQFFGPGTRLTVL.

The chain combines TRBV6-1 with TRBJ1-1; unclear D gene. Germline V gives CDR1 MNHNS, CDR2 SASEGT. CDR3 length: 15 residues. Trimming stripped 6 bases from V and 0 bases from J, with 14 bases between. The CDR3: CASRSQTNMNTEAFF. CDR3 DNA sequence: TGTGCCAGCAGATCTCAGACAAATATGAACACTGAAGCTTTCTTT.

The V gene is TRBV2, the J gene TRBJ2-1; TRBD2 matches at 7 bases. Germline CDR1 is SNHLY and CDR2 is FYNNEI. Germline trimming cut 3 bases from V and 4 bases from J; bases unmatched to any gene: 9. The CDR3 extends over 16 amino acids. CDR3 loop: CASSETTREGYNEQFF. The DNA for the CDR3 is TGTGCCAGCAGTGAGACCACTAGGGAGGGGTACAATGAGCAGTTCTTC.

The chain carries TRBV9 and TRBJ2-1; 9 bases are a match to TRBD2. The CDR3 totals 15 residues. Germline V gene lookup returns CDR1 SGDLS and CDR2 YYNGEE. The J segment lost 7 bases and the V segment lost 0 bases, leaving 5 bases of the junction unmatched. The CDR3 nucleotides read TGTGCCAGCAGCGTAGATGGTAGCGGGAGAAATGAGCAGTTCTTC. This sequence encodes CASSVDGSGRNEQFF.

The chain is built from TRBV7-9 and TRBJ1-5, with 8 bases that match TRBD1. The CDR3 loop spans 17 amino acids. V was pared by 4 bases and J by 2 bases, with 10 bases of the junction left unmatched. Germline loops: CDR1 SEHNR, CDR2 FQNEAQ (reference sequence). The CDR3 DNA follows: TGTGCCAGCAGCTCTGTGGGAGGACAGGGTGGCAATCAGCCCCAGCATTTT. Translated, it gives CASSSVGGQGGNQPQHF.

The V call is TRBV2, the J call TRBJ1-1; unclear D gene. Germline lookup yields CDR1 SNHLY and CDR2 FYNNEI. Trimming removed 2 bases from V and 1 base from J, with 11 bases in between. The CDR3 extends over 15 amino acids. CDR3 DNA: TGTGCCAGCAGTGAAACAGTGGCGGGGAACACTGAAGCTTTCTTT. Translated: CASSETVAGNTEAFF.

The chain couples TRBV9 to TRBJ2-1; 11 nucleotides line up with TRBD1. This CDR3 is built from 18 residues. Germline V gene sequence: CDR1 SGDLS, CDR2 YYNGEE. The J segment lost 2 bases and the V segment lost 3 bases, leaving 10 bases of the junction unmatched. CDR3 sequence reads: CASSAPQGTGGPYNEQFF. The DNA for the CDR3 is TGTGCCAGCAGCGCCCCTCAAGGGACAGGGGGACCCTACAATGAGCAGTTCTTC. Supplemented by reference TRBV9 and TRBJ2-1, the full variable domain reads DSGVTQTPKHLITATGQRVTLRCSPRSGDLSVYWYQQSLDQGLQFLIQYYNGEERAKGNILERFSAQQFPDLHSELNLSSLELGDSALYFCASSAPQGTGGPYNEQFFGPGTRLTVL.

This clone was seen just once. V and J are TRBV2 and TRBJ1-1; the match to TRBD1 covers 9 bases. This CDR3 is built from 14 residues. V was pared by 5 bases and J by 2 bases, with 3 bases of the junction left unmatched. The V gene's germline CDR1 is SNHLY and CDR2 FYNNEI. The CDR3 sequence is CASSLDRGNTEAFF. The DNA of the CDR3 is TGTGCCAGCAGTTTGGACAGGGGAAACACTGAAGCTTTCTTT. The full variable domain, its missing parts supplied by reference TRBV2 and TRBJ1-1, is EPEVTQTPSHQVTQMGQEVILRCVPISNHLYFYWYRQILGQKVEFLVSFYNNEISEKSEIFDDQFSVERPDGSNFTLKIRSTKLEDSAMYFCASSLDRGNTEAFFGQGTRLTVV.

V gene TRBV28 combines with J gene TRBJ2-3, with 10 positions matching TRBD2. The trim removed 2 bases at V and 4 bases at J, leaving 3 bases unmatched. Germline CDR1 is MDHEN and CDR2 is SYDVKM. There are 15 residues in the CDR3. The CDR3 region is CASSLGTSGADTQYF. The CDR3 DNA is TGTGCCAGCAGTTTAGGAACTAGCGGGGCAGATACGCAGTATTTT.

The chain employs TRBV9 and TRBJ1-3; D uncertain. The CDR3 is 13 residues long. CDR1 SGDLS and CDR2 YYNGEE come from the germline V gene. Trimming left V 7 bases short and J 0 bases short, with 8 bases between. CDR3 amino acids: CASGRPSGNTIYF. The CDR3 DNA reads TGTGCCAGCGGGCGGCCCTCTGGAAACACCATATATTTT.

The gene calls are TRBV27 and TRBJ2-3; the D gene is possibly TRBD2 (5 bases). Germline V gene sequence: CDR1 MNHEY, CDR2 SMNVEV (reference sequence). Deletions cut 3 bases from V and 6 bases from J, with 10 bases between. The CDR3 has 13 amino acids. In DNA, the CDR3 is TGTGCCAGCAGTTTGGGAGCTACCGATACGCAGTATTTT. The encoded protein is CASSLGATDTQYF.

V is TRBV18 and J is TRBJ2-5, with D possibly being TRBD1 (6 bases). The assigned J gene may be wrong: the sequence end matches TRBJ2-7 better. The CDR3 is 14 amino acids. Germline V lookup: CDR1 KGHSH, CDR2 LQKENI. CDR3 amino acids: CASSPRGPGGEQYF. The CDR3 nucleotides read TGTGCCAGCTCACCACGGGGGCCGGGCGGCGAGCAGTACTTC.

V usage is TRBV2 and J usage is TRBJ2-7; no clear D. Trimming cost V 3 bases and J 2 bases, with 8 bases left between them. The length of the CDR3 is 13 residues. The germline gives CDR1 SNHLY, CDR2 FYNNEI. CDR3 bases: TGTGCCAGCAGTGAGACTGGGACCTACGAGCAGTACTTC. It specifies CASSETGTYEQYF.